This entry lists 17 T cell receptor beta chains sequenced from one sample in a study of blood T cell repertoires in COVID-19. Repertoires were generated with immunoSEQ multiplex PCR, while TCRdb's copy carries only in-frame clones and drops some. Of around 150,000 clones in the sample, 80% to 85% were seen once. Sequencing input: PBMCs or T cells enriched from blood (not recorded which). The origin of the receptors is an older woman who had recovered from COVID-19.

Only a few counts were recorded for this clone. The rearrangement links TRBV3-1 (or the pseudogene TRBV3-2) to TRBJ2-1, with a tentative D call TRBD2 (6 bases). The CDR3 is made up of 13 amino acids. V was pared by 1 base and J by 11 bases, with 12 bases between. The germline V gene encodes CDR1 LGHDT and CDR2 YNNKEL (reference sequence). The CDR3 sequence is CASSQGGGTQQFF. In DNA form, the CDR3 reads TGTGCCAGCAGCCAAGGGGGAGGTACCCAGCAGTTCTTC.

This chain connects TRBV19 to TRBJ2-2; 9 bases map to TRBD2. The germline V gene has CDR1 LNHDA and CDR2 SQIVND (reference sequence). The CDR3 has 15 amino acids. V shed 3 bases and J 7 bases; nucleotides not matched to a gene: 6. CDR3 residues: CASSISGRWNGELFF. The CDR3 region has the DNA TGTGCCAGTAGTATCAGCGGGAGGTGGAACGGGGAGCTGTTTTTT.

Written as DNA, the CDR3 is TGTGCCAGCAGCCCCGGTTGGACTGAAGCTTTCTTT. As protein: CASSPGWTEAFF. This sequence joins TRBV12-3 or TRBV12-4 and TRBJ1-1; D uncertain. V was cut by 6 bases and J by 5 bases, with 10 bases left in between. CDR3 length: 12 amino acids.

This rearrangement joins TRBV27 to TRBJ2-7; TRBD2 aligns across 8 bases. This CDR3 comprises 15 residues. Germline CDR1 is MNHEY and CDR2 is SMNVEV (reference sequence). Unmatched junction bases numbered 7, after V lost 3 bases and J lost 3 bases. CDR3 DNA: TGTGCCAGCAGTTTGGCCCCGGGAGGGGGCTACGAGCAGTACTTC. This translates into CASSLAPGGGYEQYF.

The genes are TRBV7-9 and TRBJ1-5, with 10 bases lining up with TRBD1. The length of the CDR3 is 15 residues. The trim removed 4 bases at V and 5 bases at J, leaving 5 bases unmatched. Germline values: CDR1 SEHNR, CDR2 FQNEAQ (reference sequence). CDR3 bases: TGTGCCAGCAGCTCGACAGGGGGCGCATATCAGCCCCAGCATTTT. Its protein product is CASSSTGGAYQPQHF.

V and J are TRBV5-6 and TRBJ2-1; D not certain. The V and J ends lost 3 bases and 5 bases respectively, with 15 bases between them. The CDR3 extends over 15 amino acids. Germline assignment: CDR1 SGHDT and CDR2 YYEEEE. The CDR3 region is CASSSTEFANNEQFF. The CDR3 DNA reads TGTGCCAGCAGCTCAACGGAGTTCGCTAACAATGAGCAGTTCTTC.

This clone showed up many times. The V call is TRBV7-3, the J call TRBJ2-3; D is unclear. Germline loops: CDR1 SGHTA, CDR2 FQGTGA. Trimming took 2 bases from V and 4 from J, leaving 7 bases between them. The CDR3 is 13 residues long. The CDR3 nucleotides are TGTGCCAGCAGCTTATCCCGGTCAGATACGCAGTATTTT. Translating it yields CASSLSRSDTQYF.

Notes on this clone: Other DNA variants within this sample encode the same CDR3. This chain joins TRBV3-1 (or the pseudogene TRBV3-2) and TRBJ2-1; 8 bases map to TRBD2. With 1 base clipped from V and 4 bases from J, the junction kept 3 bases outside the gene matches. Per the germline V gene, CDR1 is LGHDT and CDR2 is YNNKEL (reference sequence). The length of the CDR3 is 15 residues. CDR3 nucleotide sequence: TGTGCCAGCAGCCAAGGGCTAGCGGGTTACAATGAGCAGTTCTTC. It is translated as CASSQGLAGYNEQFF.

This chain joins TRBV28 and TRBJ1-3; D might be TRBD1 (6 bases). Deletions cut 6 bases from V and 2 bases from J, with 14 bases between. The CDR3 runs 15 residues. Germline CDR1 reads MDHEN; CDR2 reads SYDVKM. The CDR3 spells CASSTGQFTGNTIYF. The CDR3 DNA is TGTGCCAGCAGCACAGGACAGTTTACTGGAAACACCATATATTTT.

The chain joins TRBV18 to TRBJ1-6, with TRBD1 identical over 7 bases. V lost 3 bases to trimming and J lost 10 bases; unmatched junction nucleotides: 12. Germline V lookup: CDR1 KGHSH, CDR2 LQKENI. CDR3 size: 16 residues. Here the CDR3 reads CASSPRTGGIQSPLHF. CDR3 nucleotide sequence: TGTGCCAGCTCACCCAGGACAGGTGGAATCCAATCACCCCTCCACTTT.

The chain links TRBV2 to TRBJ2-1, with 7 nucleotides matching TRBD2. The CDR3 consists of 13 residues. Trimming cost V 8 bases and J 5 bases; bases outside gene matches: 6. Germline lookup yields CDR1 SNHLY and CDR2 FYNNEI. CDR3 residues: CASLAEIHNEQFF. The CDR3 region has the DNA TGTGCCAGCCTAGCGGAAATACACAATGAGCAGTTCTTC. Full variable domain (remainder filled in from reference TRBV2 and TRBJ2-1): EPEVTQTPSHQVTQMGQEVILRCVPISNHLYFYWYRQILGQKVEFLVSFYNNEISEKSEIFDDQFSVERPDGSNFTLKIRSTKLEDSAMYFCASLAEIHNEQFFGPGTRLTVL.

CDR3 DNA sequence: TGTGCCAGCAGCAAAGAACGCTGGAGGCAGGGGCCCTACGAGCAGTACTTC. Translated, it gives CASSKERWRQGPYEQYF. V and J are TRBV21-1 and TRBJ2-7; the table's D call of TRBD1 was not tested on the DNA. TRBV21-1 is given as a pseudogene. The CDR3 is 17 amino acids.

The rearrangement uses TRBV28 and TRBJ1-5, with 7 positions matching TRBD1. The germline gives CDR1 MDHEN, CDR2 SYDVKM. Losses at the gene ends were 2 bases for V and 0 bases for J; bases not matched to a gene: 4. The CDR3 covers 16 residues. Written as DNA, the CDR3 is TGTGCCAGCAGTTTAACGGACAGGTATAGCAATCAGCCCCAGCATTTT. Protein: CASSLTDRYSNQPQHF.

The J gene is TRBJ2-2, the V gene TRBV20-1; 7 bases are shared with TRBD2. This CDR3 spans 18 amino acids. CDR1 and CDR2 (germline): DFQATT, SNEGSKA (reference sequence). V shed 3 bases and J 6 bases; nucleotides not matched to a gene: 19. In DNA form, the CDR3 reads TGCAGTGCTAGTCGTCTTCGAGGTGGACTAGGGAATGCCGGGGAGCTGTTTTTT. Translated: CSASRLRGGLGNAGELFF.

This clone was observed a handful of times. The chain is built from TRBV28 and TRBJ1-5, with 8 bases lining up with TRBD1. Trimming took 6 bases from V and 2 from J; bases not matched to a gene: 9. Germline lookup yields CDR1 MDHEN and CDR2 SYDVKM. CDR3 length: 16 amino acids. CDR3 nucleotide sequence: TGTGCCAGCAGCCCGACAGGGGAGGGGGGCAATCAGCCCCAGCATTTT. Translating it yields CASSPTGEGGNQPQHF.

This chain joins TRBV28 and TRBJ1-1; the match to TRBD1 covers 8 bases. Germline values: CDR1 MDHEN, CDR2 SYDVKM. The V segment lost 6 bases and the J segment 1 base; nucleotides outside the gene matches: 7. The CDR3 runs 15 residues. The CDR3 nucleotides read TGTGCCAGCAGCCCCGAGGACAGGGAGAACACTGAAGCTTTCTTT. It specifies CASSPEDRENTEAFF.

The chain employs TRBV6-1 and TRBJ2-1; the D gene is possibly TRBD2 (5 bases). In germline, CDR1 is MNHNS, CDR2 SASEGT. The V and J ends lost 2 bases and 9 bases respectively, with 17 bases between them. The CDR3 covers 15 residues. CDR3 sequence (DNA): TGTGCCAGCAGTGAAATGCGAGGGTCGAAGGGTGAGCAGTTCTTC. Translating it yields CASSEMRGSKGEQFF.